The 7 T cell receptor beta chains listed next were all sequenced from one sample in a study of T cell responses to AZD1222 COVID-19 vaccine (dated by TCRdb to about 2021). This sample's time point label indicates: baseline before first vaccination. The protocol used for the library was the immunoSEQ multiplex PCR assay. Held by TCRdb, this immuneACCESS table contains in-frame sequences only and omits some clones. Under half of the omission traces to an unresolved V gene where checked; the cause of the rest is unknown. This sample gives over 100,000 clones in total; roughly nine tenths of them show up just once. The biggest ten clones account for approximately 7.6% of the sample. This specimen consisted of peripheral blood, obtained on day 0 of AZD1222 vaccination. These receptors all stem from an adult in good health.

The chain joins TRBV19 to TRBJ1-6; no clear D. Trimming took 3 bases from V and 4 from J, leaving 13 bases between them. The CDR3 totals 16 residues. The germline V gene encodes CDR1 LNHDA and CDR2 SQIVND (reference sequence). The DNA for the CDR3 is TGTGCCAGTAGTATGCGATCGGGATCTTATAATTCACCCCTCCACTTT. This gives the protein CASSMRSGSYNSPLHF.

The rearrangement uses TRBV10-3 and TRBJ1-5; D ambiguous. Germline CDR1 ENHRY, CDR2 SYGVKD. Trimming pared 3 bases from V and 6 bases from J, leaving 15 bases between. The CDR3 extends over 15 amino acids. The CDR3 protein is CAISEERVGGQPQHF. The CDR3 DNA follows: TGTGCCATCAGTGAAGAGAGGGTGGGAGGTCAGCCCCAGCATTTT.

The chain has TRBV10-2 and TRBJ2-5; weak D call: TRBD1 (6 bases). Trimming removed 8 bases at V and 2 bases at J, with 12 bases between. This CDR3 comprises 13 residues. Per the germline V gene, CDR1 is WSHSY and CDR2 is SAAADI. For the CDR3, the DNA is TGCGCCAGCTCACAGGGACGTCAAGAGACCCAGTACTTC. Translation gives CASSQGRQETQYF.

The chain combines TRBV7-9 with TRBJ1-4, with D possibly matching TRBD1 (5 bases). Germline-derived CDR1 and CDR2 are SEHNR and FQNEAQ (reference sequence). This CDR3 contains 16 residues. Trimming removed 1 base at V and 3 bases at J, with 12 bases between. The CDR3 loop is CASSLVGTRSNEKLFF. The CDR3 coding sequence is TGTGCCAGCAGCTTAGTCGGGACGAGGTCTAATGAAAAACTGTTTTTT.

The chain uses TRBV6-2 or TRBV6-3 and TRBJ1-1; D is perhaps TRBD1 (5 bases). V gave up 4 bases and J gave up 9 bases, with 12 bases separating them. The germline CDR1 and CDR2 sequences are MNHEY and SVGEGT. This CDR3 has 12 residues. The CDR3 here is CASSSLGPQAFF. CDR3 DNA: TGTGCCAGCAGTTCCCTGGGACCTCAAGCTTTCTTT.

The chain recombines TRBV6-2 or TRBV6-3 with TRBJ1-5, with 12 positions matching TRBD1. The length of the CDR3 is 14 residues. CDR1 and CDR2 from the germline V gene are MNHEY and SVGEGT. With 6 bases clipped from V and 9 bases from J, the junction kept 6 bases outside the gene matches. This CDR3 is CASSLRDRGPPQHF. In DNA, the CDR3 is TGTGCCAGCAGCCTCCGGGACAGGGGGCCGCCCCAGCATTTT.

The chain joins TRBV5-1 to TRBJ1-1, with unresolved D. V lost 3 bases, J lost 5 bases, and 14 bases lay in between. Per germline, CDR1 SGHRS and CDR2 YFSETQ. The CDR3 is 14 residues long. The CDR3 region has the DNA TGCGCCAGCAGCTGGTTCGAGGGTATGACTGAAGCTTTCTTT. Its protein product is CASSWFEGMTEAFF.